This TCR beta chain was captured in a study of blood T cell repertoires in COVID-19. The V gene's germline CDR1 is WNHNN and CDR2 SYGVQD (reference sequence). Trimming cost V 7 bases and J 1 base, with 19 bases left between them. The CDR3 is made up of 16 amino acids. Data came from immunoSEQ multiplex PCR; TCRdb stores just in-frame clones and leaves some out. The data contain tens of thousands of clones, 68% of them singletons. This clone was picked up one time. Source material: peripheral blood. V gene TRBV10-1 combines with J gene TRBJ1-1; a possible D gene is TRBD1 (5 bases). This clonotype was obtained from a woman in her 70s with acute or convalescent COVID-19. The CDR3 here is CASNRPGPGGNTEAFF. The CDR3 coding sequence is TGCGCCAGCAACCGACCAGGCCCCGGGGGGAACACTGAAGCTTTCTTT.